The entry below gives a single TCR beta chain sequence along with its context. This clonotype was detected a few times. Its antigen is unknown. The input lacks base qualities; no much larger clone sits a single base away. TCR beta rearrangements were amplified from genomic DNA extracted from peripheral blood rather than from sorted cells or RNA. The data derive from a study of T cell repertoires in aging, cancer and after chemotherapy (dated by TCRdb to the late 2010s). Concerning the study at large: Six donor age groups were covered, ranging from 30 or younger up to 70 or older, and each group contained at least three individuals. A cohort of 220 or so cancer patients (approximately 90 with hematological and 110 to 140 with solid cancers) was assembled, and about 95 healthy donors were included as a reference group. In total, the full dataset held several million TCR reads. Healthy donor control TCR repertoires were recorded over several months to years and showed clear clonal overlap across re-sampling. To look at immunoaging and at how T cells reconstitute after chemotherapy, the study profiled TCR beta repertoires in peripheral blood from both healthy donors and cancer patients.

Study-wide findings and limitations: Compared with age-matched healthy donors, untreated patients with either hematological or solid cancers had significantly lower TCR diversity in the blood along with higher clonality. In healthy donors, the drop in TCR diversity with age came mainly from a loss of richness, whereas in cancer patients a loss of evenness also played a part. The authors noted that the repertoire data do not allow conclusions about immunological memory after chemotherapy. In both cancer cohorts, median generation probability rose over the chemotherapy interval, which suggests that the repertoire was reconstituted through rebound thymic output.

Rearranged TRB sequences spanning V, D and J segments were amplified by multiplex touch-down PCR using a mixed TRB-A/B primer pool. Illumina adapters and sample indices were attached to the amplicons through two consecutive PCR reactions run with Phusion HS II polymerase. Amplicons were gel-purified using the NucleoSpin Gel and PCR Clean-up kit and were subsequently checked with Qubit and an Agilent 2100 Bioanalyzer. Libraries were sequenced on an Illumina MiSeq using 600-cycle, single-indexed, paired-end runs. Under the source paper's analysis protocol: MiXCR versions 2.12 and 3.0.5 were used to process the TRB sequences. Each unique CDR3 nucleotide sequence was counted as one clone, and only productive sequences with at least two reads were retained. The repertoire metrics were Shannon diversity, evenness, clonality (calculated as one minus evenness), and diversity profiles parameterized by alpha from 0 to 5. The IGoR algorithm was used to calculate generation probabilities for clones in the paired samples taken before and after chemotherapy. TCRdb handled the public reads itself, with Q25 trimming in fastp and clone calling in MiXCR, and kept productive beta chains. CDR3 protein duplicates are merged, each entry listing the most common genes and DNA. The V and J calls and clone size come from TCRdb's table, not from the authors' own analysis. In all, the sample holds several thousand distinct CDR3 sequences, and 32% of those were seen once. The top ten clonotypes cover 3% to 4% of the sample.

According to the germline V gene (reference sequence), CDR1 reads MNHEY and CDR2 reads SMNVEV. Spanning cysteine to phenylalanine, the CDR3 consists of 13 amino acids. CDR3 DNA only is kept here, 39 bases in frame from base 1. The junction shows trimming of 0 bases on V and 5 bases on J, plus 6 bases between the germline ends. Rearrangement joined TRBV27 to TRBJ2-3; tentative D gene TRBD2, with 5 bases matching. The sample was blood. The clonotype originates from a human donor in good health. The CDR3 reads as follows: CASSLSRGDTQYF. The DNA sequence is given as TGTGCCAGCAGTTTATCCCGGGGAGATACGCAGTATTTT.